This TCR beta chain was sequenced in a study of CD8+CD57+ T cells in acquired aplastic anemia. Turning to the study itself: Sorted CD4+ and CD8+ cell DNA averaged 3.2 ug. On average, healthy donors gave about 10.8 million reads for CD4+ cells.

Note on this clonotype: No antigen is known for it.

Germline CDR1 reads SNHLY; CDR2 reads FYNNEI. The CDR3 totals 12 residues. Trimming took 6 bases from V and 5 from J, leaving 7 bases between them. CDR3 and TCR beta VDJ profiling relied on a genomic DNA template. One entry per CDR3 protein, called by TCRdb with MiXCR from the reads. The sample shows about 400,000 distinct CDR3 sequences, around 68% of them seen only once. General study points: Simpson's diversity of CD8+ cells was not significantly different in patients compared with controls. Both patients and controls carried the same twenty-nine CD8+ CDR3 sequences.

This clonotype was sampled from a human donor in good health, serving as a control. The chain uses TRBV2 and TRBJ1-4; a possible D gene is TRBD1 (5 bases). Input material: sorted CD4+, CD8+, or CD8+CD57+ T cells (not recorded which) from PBMCs. In DNA, the CDR3 is TGTGCCAGCAGCCAGGGAAATGAAAAACTGTTTTTT. Encoded protein: CASSQGNEKLFF. Filled out from reference TRBV2 and TRBJ1-4, the complete variable domain reads EPEVTQTPSHQVTQMGQEVILRCVPISNHLYFYWYRQILGQKVEFLVSFYNNEISEKSEIFDDQFSVERPDGSNFTLKIRSTKLEDSAMYFCASSQGNEKLFFGSGTQLSVL.